Given below is one TCR beta chain in context. Its cognate antigen has yet to be identified. Base quality data are lacking; no much larger clone is found one base away. This sample was included in a study of cytomegalovirus exposure and HLA in healthy donors (dated by TCRdb to the late 2010s). A note on the overall study: According to an earlier analysis of 587 of the donors, 150 million to 200 million T cells yielded roughly 110 million unique TCR beta sequences and 250 to 350 Gb of sequence data. Genome-wide SNP genotypes for about 55% of the roughly 670 donors were used in a later genetic analysis, which treated that subset as a discovery cohort. Roughly five DR-DQ haplotypes were handled as single units for association and clustering, since linkage in the cohort was strong. Both class I and class II loci were covered by HLA typing, at four-digit resolution. All discovery cohort repertoires had been generated on a single sequencing platform. An earlier analysis of some 600 of the donors applied high-throughput TCR beta sequencing to assess whether each TCR beta V gene segment acted as functional or pseudogenic. Among 300 to 500 genotyped donors of the cohort, an average of around 240,000 unique TCR beta nucleotide sequences was sequenced per donor, of which about 20% were non-productive. In a later analysis, previously published TCR beta repertoires from 500 to 750 donors were re-analyzed and high-resolution HLA genotyping was added so that TCR occurrence patterns could be studied. In the later analysis, no new phenotypic data were used to find candidate immune exposures; instead, reliance was placed on TCR beta sequences and their occurrence across donors. The study aimed to test whether signatures of past pathogen exposure could be identified by cataloging public T cell receptors. The genetic ancestry cluster associated with self-reported Caucasian donors included 81% of the 398 genotyped donors. The number of typed donors differed by locus: about 629-640 for A, B, C, DRB1 and DQB1; some 540 for DQA1; 606 for DPA1; and around 450 for DPB1. A separate validation cohort of over a hundred different subjects was used in addition to the 666-subject first cohort. High-throughput TCR immunosequencing, statistical association of individual TCRs with disease status, and machine learning were combined to predict cytomegalovirus infection status. Alongside the repertoire data, information on donor age, sex, ethnicity and CMV serostatus was compiled. An early release covering roughly 600 HLA-typed donors comprised approximately 290 gigabases of sequencing data and tens of millions of unique TCR sequences. The T cell repertoires of around 730 subjects were profiled by immunosequencing and related to cytomegalovirus serostatus.

The cohort comprised 710 or so healthy bone marrow donors. Cohort members were all nominally healthy when sampled, although unrecorded immune exposures were likely present. The donor tested CMV seronegative, placing the donor among the 350 or so seronegative members of the cohort. Every donor gave a peripheral blood sample, and the peripheral blood mononuclear cells from that sample were used for TCR beta sequencing. Genomic DNA was extracted from the blood cell samples with the Qiagen DNeasy Blood Extraction Kit. Library creation used the immunoSEQ multiplex PCR assay. For the multiplex PCR, a mixture combining 60 forward primers for TCR Vbeta segments and 13 reverse primers for TCR Jbeta segments was used. The CDR3 region of rearranged TCR beta genes was amplified from genomic DNA with a multiplex PCR assay. The amplified TCR beta libraries were sequenced on the Illumina HiSeq System as 87-base-pair reads. The original methods were these. A later analysis tallied tens of millions of unique TCR beta chains across the 660 or so repertoires, and approximately 11 million of those chains were shared by two or more donors. Raw reads were error-corrected and collapsed into unique sequences by a nearest-neighbor algorithm in which closely related sequences were merged to remove PCR and sequencing errors. CDR3 sequences were aligned to IMGT reference sequences to assign V, D and J gene segments. For a sequence to be retained, at least a six-nucleotide match to both a V gene segment and a J gene segment was required. A rearrangement was called productive if the CDR3 had no stop codons and remained in frame with V and J, and every other rearrangement was called non-productive. CDR3 was defined by IMGT convention, running from the second conserved V-encoded cysteine to the conserved J-encoded phenylalanine. In an earlier analysis of 500 to 650 of the donors, sequences lacking an unambiguous match to a single V gene segment were excluded. An earlier analysis of around 600 of the donors classified V segments as functional when productive rearrangements were above 56.7% and as segregating when the standard deviation between donors was above 5%. A statistical classification framework was built to diagnose cytomegalovirus status from the catalog of TCR beta chain sequences. V and J gene assignment, in a later analysis, came from comparing TCR nucleotide sequences with IMGT/GENE-DB human TR gene sequences. Using the TCRdist pipeline, a later analysis assigned CDR3 sequences along with most-parsimonious VDJ recombination scenarios. In a later analysis, each TCR beta chain was defined by its CDR3 amino acid sequence together with its V-gene family, and reads without a unique V-gene family were excluded. To address suspected cross-contamination and a sequencing artifact, a later analysis removed over 500 highly shared, low-generation-probability nucleotide sequences. A later analysis calculated a clonal expansion index for each public chain from normalized within-repertoire ranks of inferred template counts. Generation probabilities in a later analysis came from a VDJ recombination model fitted to out-of-frame rearrangements, and those results were checked against IGoR. In a later analysis, hypergeometric tests were used to score TCR-TCR, TCR-HLA and TCR-CMV co-occurrence, with a repertoire-size bias correction applied to TCR pairs. To estimate false discovery rates, a later analysis permuted the HLA or CMV assignments 20 times. In a later analysis, co-occurring TCRs were grouped with DBSCAN, and TCRdist sequence similarity was added when clustering was performed within HLA-allele-positive subsets. Repertoires with fewer than 30,000 or more than 120,000 public chains, plus five repertoires with anomalous nucleotide sharing, were excluded from co-occurrence clustering. Imported from immuneACCESS, the table was reduced by TCRdb to in-frame sequences with V and J called. These copies leave out some clones; in studies compared against another copy, an unresolved V gene accounts for under half, and the cause of the remainder is not known. From that table come the V and J calls and clone size; the DNA was used to work out D and trimming. This sample has 150,000 to 200,000 clones in its table, and 75% to 85% of those were observed once. Of the sample, roughly 0.65% is held by the ten largest clones.

Overall results and qualifications from the work: Sequencing depth was assumed to be roughly uniform across donors in the presence/absence analyses, though that assumption may not hold. In vitro tests confirmed that a few of the cytomegalovirus-associated TCR beta chains recognize cytomegalovirus antigens. The only immune exposure information available for the cohort was CMV serostatus. The sequencing pipeline was judged likely to have produced a cluster of highly shared sequence variants as a technical artifact. A later analysis found that most CMV-associated TCR beta chains appeared HLA-restricted, with HLA associations seemingly driven largely by CMV exposure. The authors suggested that the approach could potentially be generalized to other disease states and immunological phenotypes. A later analysis reported that several top co-occurrence clusters appeared linked to parvovirus B19, influenza, CMV and Epstein-Barr virus. In a later genetic analysis, fewer N-insertions in productive TCRs were reported among donors in an Asian-associated ancestry cluster than the roughly 710-donor mean. This cohort had only TCR beta chains sequenced, and the lack of alpha or paired-chain data limited which features could be detected. Because HLA typing was unavailable for some donors at each locus, only the typed subset was used in association tests. A later genetic analysis associated a missense DCLRE1C variant with V-gene and J-gene trimming of TCR beta chains, and an independent cohort replicated the association. The classifier was reported to diagnose cytomegalovirus status with high specificity and sensitivity in both the original and validation cohorts. A further reported finding was that TCR beta sequences accurately predicted the HLA-A and HLA-B alleles for most subjects in the first cohort. A later analysis found that HLA-associated TCR beta chains were more clonally expanded and had lower generation probabilities than equally common non-associated chains. A total of 150 to 200 TCR beta chains were listed by the study as associated with cytomegalovirus. Because counts were too low, approximately 15 rarely observed V segments, including chromosome 9 orphons, were excluded from the earlier analysis of around 590 of the donors. When HLA alleles, especially DR and DQ, strongly co-occurred, TCR associations were difficult to assign to individual alleles. While some public TCRs were present in many individuals, most TCR sequences turned up only very rarely across donors. Specific HLA alleles were associated with around 18,000 TCR beta sequences at a false discovery rate of 0.05 in a later analysis. Broadly in line with IMGT annotations, most TCR beta V segments showed up in productive rearrangements about 87% or about 30% of the time in an earlier analysis of a few hundred of the donors. In a later analysis, TCR association rates were found to vary across HLA loci, with the most associated TCRs seen for DRB1 alleles and the fewest for HLA-C alleles. Linkage disequilibrium might explain the correlated functional status among segregating V segments, but an unknown experimental factor could not be excluded. Some IMGT-functional V segments, including TRBV6-2 and TRBV6-3, could not be told apart with the 87-base-pair reads, so those segments were excluded.

CDR1 and CDR2 (SQVTM, ANQGSEA) derive from the germline V gene. The CDR3 numbers 10 residues from cysteine through phenylalanine. The only DNA kept is the CDR3, 30 bases in frame from the first base. The junction shows trimming of 5 bases on V and 10 bases on J, plus 9 bases between the germline ends. The sample consisted of PBMCs. The clonotype originates from a boy younger than 18 in good health and CMV-seronegative. The V gene is TRBV29-1 and the J gene is TRBJ2-1; TRBD1 is a possible D gene, resting on 6 matching bases. The DNA sequence reads TGCAGCGTTTGGCAGGGGGAGCAGTTCTTC. Its protein is CSVWQGEQFF.